The 4 T cell receptor beta chains reported below all come from one sample, sequenced in a study of OX40 agonist ivuxolimab in advanced cancers. TCRdb's copy holds only in-frame clones and misses some; the assay was immunoSEQ multiplex PCR. The data contain about 52,000 clones, approximately 87% of them singletons. Sequenced material: CD4+ or CD8+ T cells sorted from blood, taken in a trial of the OX40 agonist ivuxolimab. These receptor sequences come from an adult with an advanced solid tumor such as melanoma, head and neck, liver or kidney cancer.

The chain couples TRBV2 to TRBJ2-7; tentative D call: TRBD1 (6 bases). Trimming took 8 bases from V and 4 from J, leaving 12 bases between them. Germline V gene data show CDR1 as SNHLY and CDR2 as FYNNEI. This CDR3 has 12 amino acids. This chain's CDR3 is CASSGQLYEQYF. For the CDR3, the DNA is TGTGCCAGCTCAGGACAGCTATACGAGCAGTACTTC.

The chain uses TRBV6-4 and TRBJ1-6; a possible D gene is TRBD1 (6 bases). There are 15 residues in the CDR3. V lost 5 bases and J 10 bases, leaving 18 bases between the germline ends. Germline values: CDR1 MRHNA, CDR2 SNTAGT. For the CDR3, the DNA is TGTGCCAGCAGTAGGAACAGGGATAGAAACTCACCCCTCCACTTT. Amino acid sequence: CASSRNRDRNSPLHF.

The rearrangement links TRBV5-1 to TRBJ2-3; D is possibly TRBD2 (5 bases). The CDR3 totals 15 residues. Germline assignment: CDR1 SGHRS and CDR2 YFSETQ. V was pared by 4 bases and J by 1 base, with 13 bases between. The CDR3 DNA reads TGCGCCAGCAGCCCCTCGCCTAGCCGCACAGATACGCAGTATTTT. Encoded protein: CASSPSPSRTDTQYF. Full variable domain (outside the CDR3, taken from reference TRBV5-1 and TRBJ2-3): KAGVTQTPRYLIKTRGQQVTLSCSPISGHRSVSWYQQTPGQGLQFLFEYFSETQRNKGNFPGRFSGRQFSNSRSEMNVSTLELGDSALYLCASSPSPSRTDTQYFGPGTRLTVL.

This clone appeared a few times. The chain combines TRBV28 with TRBJ1-5, with D uncertain. Between the trimmed V and J ends, which lost 4 bases and 1 base, there was a span of 14 bases. Germline lookup yields CDR1 MDHEN and CDR2 SYDVKM. The CDR3 length is 16 residues. The CDR3 coding sequence is TGTGCCAGCAGTTCGGGGATATCGGTCAGCAATCAGCCCCAGCATTTT. Translation gives CASSSGISVSNQPQHF.